These 7 T cell receptor beta chains were all obtained from the same sample, sequenced in a study of CD8 T cells in Susac syndrome. Reverse transcription of about 0.5 to 1 ug RNA used random hexamers. TCRdb itself ran the immunoSEQ multiplex PCR reads through MiXCR, one entry per CDR3 protein. The sample has some 150,000 distinct CDR3 sequences; 90% to 95% are singletons. The sample consisted of CD8+ T cells from PBMCs. The receptor source for this set is a human donor with multiple sclerosis.

This chain uses TRBV13 with TRBJ1-5; tentatively, D is TRBD1 (6 bases). The CDR3 spans 13 residues. V dropped 8 bases and J dropped 3 bases, with 11 bases sitting between them. Germline CDR1 and CDR2: PRHDT and FYEKMQ (reference sequence). The CDR3 nucleotides are TGTGCCAGCCGGGGGGGGCCCAATCAGCCCCAGCATTTT. It specifies CASRGGPNQPQHF.

The chain employs TRBV12-5 and TRBJ2-6, with a weak D call TRBD1 (5 bases). Germline V gives CDR1 LGHNT, CDR2 FRNRAP. The CDR3 sequence is 18 residues long. V lost 2 bases and J 0 bases, leaving 14 bases between the germline ends. Here the CDR3 DNA reads TGTGCTAGTGGTTTGTGGGTGGGGCGCTTCTCTGGGGCCAACGTCCTGACTTTC. Its protein product is CASGLWVGRFSGANVLTF.

The chain couples TRBV12-3 or TRBV12-4 to TRBJ2-4; the D gene is possibly TRBD1 (6 bases). V lost 6 bases and J lost 3, with 12 bases in between. This CDR3 is 14 amino acids long. The CDR3 nucleotides read TGTGCCAGCAGCTTACAGGGCTTCAAAAACATTCAGTACTTC. Its translation is CASSLQGFKNIQYF.

The chain couples TRBV23-1 to TRBJ2-3; no definite D call. TRBV23-1 is annotated as an ORF whose role is uncertain. There are 16 residues in the CDR3. The V gene lost 6 bases and the J gene lost 0 bases, with 16 bases spanning the gap. The CDR3 sequence is CASRADRSSSTDTQYF. The CDR3 bases are TGCGCCAGCAGAGCAGACCGATCCTCTAGCACAGATACGCAGTATTTT.

The gene calls are TRBV20-1 and TRBJ1-6; a possible D gene is TRBD1 (5 bases). Per the germline V gene, CDR1 is DFQATT and CDR2 is SNEGSKA (reference sequence). Trimming took off 3 bases at V and 12 bases at J, with 12 bases between the two ends. This CDR3 has 12 amino acids. DNA of the CDR3: TGCAGTGCTAGCAGGGAGTTGCGACCCCTCCACTTT. Its translation: CSASRELRPLHF.

The count of this clonotype is one. J is TRBJ1-2 and V is TRBV29-1; 10 positions match TRBD1. V lost 5 bases, J lost 3 bases, and 6 bases stayed unmatched. CDR1 and CDR2 from the germline V gene are SQVTM and ANQGSEA. The CDR3 runs to 14 residues. DNA of the CDR3: TGCAGCGTTACCGGGACAGGGGCGGACTATGGCTACACCTTC. Residues: CSVTGTGADYGYTF. Full variable domain (remainder filled in from reference TRBV29-1 and TRBJ1-2): SAVISQKPSRDICQRGTSLTIQCQVDSQVTMMFWYRQQPGQSLTLIATANQGSEATYESGFVIDKFPISRPNLTFSTLTVSNMSPEDSSIYLCSVTGTGADYGYTFGSGTRLTVV.

The chain employs TRBV7-9 and TRBJ2-3, with 13 bases aligning to TRBD2. From germline, CDR1 is SEHNR and CDR2 FQNEAQ (reference sequence). Unmatched junction bases numbered 10, after V lost 4 bases and J lost 6 bases. The CDR3 consists of 17 residues. For the CDR3, the DNA is TGTGCCAGCAGCTCTTCACTAGCGGGGGGGCCCGAGGATACGCAGTATTTT. Amino acid sequence: CASSSSLAGGPEDTQYF.